This T cell receptor (beta chain) was sequenced in a study of cytomegalovirus exposure and HLA in healthy donors. Overall study results and limits: An analysis done earlier found most TCR beta V segments productive about 87% or about 30% of the time.

PCR employed 60 Vbeta and 13 Jbeta primers. Assay: immunoSEQ multiplex PCR; the TCRdb copy retains only in-frame clones and omits some. The sample lists roughly 120,000 clones, about 80% occurring once. Concerning this clone: No antigen is known for it.

J lost 4 bases, V lost 3 bases, and 2 bases had no gene match. Germline V lookup: CDR1 LNHDA, CDR2 SQIVND (reference sequence). The CDR3 has 13 residues. The receptor's source is a man younger than 40 in good health and CMV-seronegative. V gene TRBV19 combines with J gene TRBJ1-1, with 7 positions matching TRBD1. The specimen was PBMCs. The chain's CDR3 is CASSIQGGTEAFF. The DNA of the CDR3 is TGTGCCAGTAGTATTCAGGGGGGCACTGAAGCTTTCTTT.